This T cell receptor beta chain emerged from a study of blood T cell repertoires in COVID-19. The overall study: There were acute and convalescent COVID-19 samples, and they came from the United States, Italy and Spain.

The CDR3 spans 14 residues. Per germline, CDR1 LNHDA and CDR2 SQIVND (reference sequence). V shed 6 bases, J shed 1 base, and the junction held 2 bases outside the gene matches. In the source study's methods: Nucleated cell number was recorded as an estimate derived from reference gene primer amplification. Generated by immunoSEQ multiplex PCR, the TCRdb table keeps only in-frame clones and is missing some. V and J calls plus clone size are reproduced from that table; the DNA served to infer D and trimming. The data show about 220,000 clones, around 80% seen once. What was sequenced was peripheral blood. The receptor's source is a man between 25 and 39 years old with active or convalescent COVID-19. The genes are TRBV19 and TRBJ2-5, with 10 positions matching TRBD2. CDR3 coding DNA: TGTGCCAGTAGAGCGGGAGGGCGCCAAGAGACCCAGTACTTC. Its protein is CASRAGGRQETQYF.